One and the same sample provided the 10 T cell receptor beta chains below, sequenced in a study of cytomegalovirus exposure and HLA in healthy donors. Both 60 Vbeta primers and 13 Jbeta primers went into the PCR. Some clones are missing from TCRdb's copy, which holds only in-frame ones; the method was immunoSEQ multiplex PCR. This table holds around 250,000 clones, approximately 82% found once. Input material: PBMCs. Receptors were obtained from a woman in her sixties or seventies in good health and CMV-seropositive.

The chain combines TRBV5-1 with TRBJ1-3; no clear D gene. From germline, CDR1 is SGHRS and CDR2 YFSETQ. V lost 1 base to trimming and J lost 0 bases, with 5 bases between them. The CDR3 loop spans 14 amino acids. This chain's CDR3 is CASSLYNSGNTIYF. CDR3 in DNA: TGCGCCAGCAGCTTGTACAACTCTGGAAACACCATATATTTT.

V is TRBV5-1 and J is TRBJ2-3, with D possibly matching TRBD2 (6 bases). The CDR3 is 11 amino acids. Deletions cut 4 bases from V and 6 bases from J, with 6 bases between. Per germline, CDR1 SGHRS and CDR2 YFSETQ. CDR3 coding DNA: TGCGCCAGCAGCGGGGGGGATACGCAGTATTTT. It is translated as CASSGGDTQYF. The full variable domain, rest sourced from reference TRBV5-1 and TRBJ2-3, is KAGVTQTPRYLIKTRGQQVTLSCSPISGHRSVSWYQQTPGQGLQFLFEYFSETQRNKGNFPGRFSGRQFSNSRSEMNVSTLELGDSALYLCASSGGDTQYFGPGTRLTVL.

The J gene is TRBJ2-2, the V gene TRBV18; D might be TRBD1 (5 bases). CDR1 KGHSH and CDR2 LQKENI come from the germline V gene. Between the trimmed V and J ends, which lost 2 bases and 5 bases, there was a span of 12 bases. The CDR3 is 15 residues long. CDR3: CASSPAPGNTGELFF. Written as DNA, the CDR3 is TGTGCCAGCTCACCAGCCCCAGGGAATACCGGGGAGCTGTTTTTT.

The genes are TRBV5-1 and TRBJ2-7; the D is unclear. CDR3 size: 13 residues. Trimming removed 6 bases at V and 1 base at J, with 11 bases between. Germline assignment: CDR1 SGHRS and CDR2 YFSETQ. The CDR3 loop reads CASNPLSSYEQYF. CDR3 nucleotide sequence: TGCGCCAGCAACCCTCTCAGTTCCTACGAGCAGTACTTC.

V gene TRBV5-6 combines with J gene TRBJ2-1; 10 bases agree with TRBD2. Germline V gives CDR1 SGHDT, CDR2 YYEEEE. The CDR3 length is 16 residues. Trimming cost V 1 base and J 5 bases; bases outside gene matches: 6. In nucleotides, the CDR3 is TGTGCCAGCAGCTTGTTCCGGACTAGCGGAGACAATGAGCAGTTCTTC. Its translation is CASSLFRTSGDNEQFF.

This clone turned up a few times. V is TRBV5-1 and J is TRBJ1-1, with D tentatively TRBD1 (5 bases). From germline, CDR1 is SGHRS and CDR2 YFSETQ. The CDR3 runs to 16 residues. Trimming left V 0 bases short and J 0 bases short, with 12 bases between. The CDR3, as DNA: TGCGCCAGCAGCTTGGGGGGGGGTGGGATGAACACTGAAGCTTTCTTT. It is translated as CASSLGGGGMNTEAFF.

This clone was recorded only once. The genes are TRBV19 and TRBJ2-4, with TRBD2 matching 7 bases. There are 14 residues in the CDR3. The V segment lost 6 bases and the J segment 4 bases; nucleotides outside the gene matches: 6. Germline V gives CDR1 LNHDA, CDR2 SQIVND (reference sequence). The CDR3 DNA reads TGTGCCAGTAGGAGCCCGGGACTAAAAAACATTCAGTACTTC. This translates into CASRSPGLKNIQYF.

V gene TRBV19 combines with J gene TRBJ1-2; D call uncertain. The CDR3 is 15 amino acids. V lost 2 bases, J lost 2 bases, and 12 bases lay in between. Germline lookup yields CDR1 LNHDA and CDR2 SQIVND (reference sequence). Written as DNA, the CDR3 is TGTGCCAGTAGTATAAATAACGGAGTAAACTATGGCTACACCTTC. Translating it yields CASSINNGVNYGYTF.

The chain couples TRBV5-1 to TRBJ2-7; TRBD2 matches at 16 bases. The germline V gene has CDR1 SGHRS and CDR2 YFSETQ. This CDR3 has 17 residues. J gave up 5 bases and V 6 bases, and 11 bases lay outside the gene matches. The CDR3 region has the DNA TGCGCCAGCAAGTTGGGACTAGCGGGAGGGCGGTTTGACGAGCAGTACTTC. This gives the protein CASKLGLAGGRFDEQYF.

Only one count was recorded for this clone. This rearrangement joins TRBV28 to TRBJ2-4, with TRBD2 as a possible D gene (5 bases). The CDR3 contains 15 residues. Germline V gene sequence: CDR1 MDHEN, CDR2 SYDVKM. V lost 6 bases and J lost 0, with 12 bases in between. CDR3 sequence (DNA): TGTGCCAGCAGAGCGGCTAGCTTAGCCAAAAACATTCAGTACTTC. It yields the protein CASRAASLAKNIQYF. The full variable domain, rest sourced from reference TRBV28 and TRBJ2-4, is DVKVTQSSRYLVKRTGEKVFLECVQDMDHENMFWYRQDPGLGLRLIYFSYDVKMKEKGDIPEGYSVSREKKERFSLILESASTNQTSMYLCASRAASLAKNIQYFGAGTRLSVL.